This entry describes one T cell receptor (beta chain). There are a few counts of this clone. Its antigen is currently not known. Base qualities were left out, and no much larger clone turns up one base away. All of the isolated RNA was reverse transcribed with the High Capacity cDNA Reverse Transcription Kit, so expressed TCRB transcripts were sequenced. Naive, central memory and regulatory T cell samples underwent deep immunoSEQ sequencing, averaging around 4 million total reads per sample. Sorted cells were lysed in RLT buffer and RNA was extracted with DNase-treated RNeasy Micro or Mini kits, depending on cell number. Each cell subset was processed on its own to prevent cross-contamination, while patient and healthy donor samples were processed together. The immunoSEQ multiplex PCR was used to amplify TCRB sequences from cDNA, yielding 87-bp fragments that span the CDR3 region. Amplicons were sequenced on the Illumina HiSeq platform. The paper's data handling went like this. PCR bias was corrected computationally using synthetic template baselines, and reads within Hamming distance 2 were collapsed, with unmergeable singletons discarded. Reads were aligned against IMGT so that V, D and J genes, CDR3 length and insertions or deletions at six rearrangement sites could be assigned. Within each subset, clonotype counts were normalized to sorted cell number, and only after that were true diversity and Gini coefficients computed with the tcR R package. The overlap coefficient, calculated on TCRB nucleotide sequences, was used to quantify repertoire sharing. As a proxy for the pre-selection repertoire, out-of-frame TCRB sequences from naive cells were analyzed. Held by TCRdb, this immuneACCESS table contains in-frame sequences only and omits some clones. Under half of the omission traces to an unresolved V gene where checked; the cause of the rest is unknown. The V and J calls and clone size come from that table; D and trimming were worked out from the DNA. The sample table records some 360,000 clones; 20% of these occur just once. About 0.045% of the sample rests with the top ten.

Each donor gave one peripheral blood draw, about 110 mL on average, collected into heparinised tubes. A BD FACSAria II was used to sort naive, central memory, regulatory and stem cell-like memory CD4+ T cells with a panel that included CD45RO, CCR7, CD25, CD127, CD95 and CD27. Every sorted population had a purity above 95%. PBMCs were isolated right away by Lymphoprep density gradient centrifugation and were stained directly, without culture. So that batch effects would be minimized, each experiment stained and sorted samples in pairs, pairing one healthy donor with one patient. The entry originates in a study of beta chain features in type 1 diabetes (dated by TCRdb to the late 2010s). Context from the whole study: No differences in mean age, gender distribution, total cell number or subset yield were found between patients and healthy donors. In the study, TCRB repertoires of sorted circulating CD4+ T cell subsets from recently diagnosed type 1 diabetes patients were compared with those of matched healthy donors. Naive and central memory subsets were obtained from all 30 or so donors, but regulatory and stem cell-like memory subsets were isolated from only 8 patients and roughly 8 healthy donors. A total of 100 million to 140 million sorted cells were examined across all samples, and the number of cells per subset was strongly correlated with RNA yield. General findings and caveats noted by the study authors: Because small numbers of individuals were included in the HLA sub-analyses, any influence of HLA type on TCRB rearrangement was left unresolved. Patients with type 1 diabetes made fewer insertions and deleted more nucleotides at VDJ recombination sites, implying thymic rearrangement abnormalities. Because cDNA was sequenced instead of genomic DNA, activated cells with high expression could be over-represented, although the groups did not differ in activation or CD3 levels. A moderate but significant shortening of TCRB CDR3 length was observed in type 1 diabetes patients in all four CD4+ subsets. Naive, central memory and regulatory TCRB repertoires appeared to be more alike among patients than among healthy donors. Shorter templates might have been favored by PCR, but patient and control samples were amplified and corrected together, so both groups would have been affected equally by any skew.

From cysteine to phenylalanine, the CDR3 is 16 amino acids long. The only DNA kept is the CDR3, 48 bases in frame from the first base. CDR1 and CDR2 are drawn from the germline V gene: MGHDK, SYGVNS. Trimming removed 2 bases from V and 1 base from J, leaving 11 bases between the germline ends. This sequence originates from a woman between 18 and 29 years old in good health. The sequenced sample was naive CD4+ T cells from blood. This specimen's cell subset or site label, interpreted: true naive CD4+ T cells. The chain uses TRBV25-1 and TRBJ2-2; the D gene cannot be resolved reliably. The DNA sequence reads TGTGCCAGCAGTGAACATTCACAGAGGAACACCGGGGAGCTGTTTTTT. Its protein reads: CASSEHSQRNTGELFF.